What follows are 13 T cell receptor beta chains derived from one specimen sequenced in a study of glioma-infiltrating T cells (dated by TCRdb to about 2016). For sequencing, an Illumina MiSeq was employed. TCR alpha and beta CDR3 regions were amplified with the iRepertoire nested amplicon-rescue multiplex PCR (arm-PCR) platform from RNA. The public reads were reprocessed in TCRdb via fastp at Q25 and MiXCR, keeping in-frame beta chains. When rows share a CDR3 protein, they turn into one entry using the most common DNA and genes. This sample holds approximately 110,000 distinct CDR3 sequences; about 23% were observed only once. In total, the top ten clones hold over 12% of the sample. Material: glioma tissue, nonneoplastic brain tissue, or PBMCs (not recorded which). The source of these receptors is a human donor with low-grade glioma or glioblastoma, undergoing nonglioma brain surgery, or in good health (not recorded which).

This chain joins TRBV19 and TRBJ2-1; tentative D call: TRBD2 (5 bases). Between the trimmed V and J ends, which lost 10 bases and 4 bases, there was a span of 20 bases. The CDR3 spans 15 residues. The germline V gene encodes CDR1 LNHDA and CDR2 SQIVND (reference sequence). The CDR3 nucleotides read TGTGCCACTAGACAATTGGACTCCGTTTACAATGAGCAGTTCTTC. Its translation: CATRQLDSVYNEQFF.

This clonotype has at least ten counts. This chain links TRBV27 with TRBJ1-5; D ambiguous. CDR3 length equals 14 residues. The V gene lost 2 bases and the J gene lost 4 bases, with 9 bases spanning the gap. In germline, CDR1 is MNHEY, CDR2 SMNVEV (reference sequence). The CDR3 here is CASSLNGKNQPQHF. In DNA form, the CDR3 reads TGTGCCAGCAGTTTAAATGGTAAGAATCAGCCCCAGCATTTT.

There are many counts of this clonotype. This rearrangement joins TRBV18 to TRBJ1-1; the D is unclear. Germline CDR1 reads KGHSH; CDR2 reads LQKENI. Between the trimmed V and J ends, which lost 3 bases and 0 bases, there was a span of 11 bases. The CDR3 consists of 15 residues. The CDR3 reads CASSPERNVNTEAFF. The CDR3 nucleotides read TGTGCCAGCTCACCTGAGCGGAACGTGAACACTGAAGCTTTCTTT.

This clonotype was recorded at least ten times. V usage is TRBV20-1 and J usage is TRBJ2-1; D is ambiguous. Trimming took off 5 bases at V and 1 base at J, with 12 bases between the two ends. Germline assignment: CDR1 DFQATT and CDR2 SNEGSKA (reference sequence). The CDR3 contains 14 residues. The CDR3 is CSALLTSSYNEQFF. For the CDR3, the DNA is TGCAGTGCTCTCCTGACCTCATCCTACAATGAGCAGTTCTTC.

This rearrangement joins TRBV20-1 to TRBJ2-4; TRBD2 matches 8 bases. This CDR3 has 16 amino acids. Germline CDR1 is DFQATT and CDR2 is SNEGSKA (reference sequence). Trimming at V came to 3 bases and at J to 6 bases, leaving 13 bases not matched to a gene. DNA for the CDR3: TGCAGTGCTAGTACGTTAACGGGAGGGCCACTAAACATTCAGTACTTC. It yields the protein CSASTLTGGPLNIQYF.

There are many counts of this clonotype. V gene TRBV6-6 combines with J gene TRBJ2-1; no clear D gene. V dropped 0 bases and J dropped 5 bases, with 8 bases sitting between them. Germline CDR1 and CDR2: MNHNY and SVGAGI (reference sequence). The CDR3 is made up of 14 amino acids. CDR3 amino acids: CASSYSIQNNEQFF. The CDR3 region has the DNA TGTGCCAGCAGTTACTCGATCCAGAACAATGAGCAGTTCTTC.

As concerns this clonotype: A read error may produce the germline difference seen at one junction end. The rearrangement uses TRBV7-9 and TRBJ2-7, with unresolved D. The CDR3 runs to 11 residues. The germline gives CDR1 SEHNR, CDR2 FQNEAQ (reference sequence). The CDR3 DNA reads TGTGCCAGCAGCCTTAACTACGAGCAGCACTTC. Amino acids: CASSLNYEQHF.

At least ten counts were recorded for this clonotype. The gene calls are TRBV28 and TRBJ2-7, with D hard to call. With 2 bases removed from V and 5 bases from J, the gap between germline ends came to 1 base. Germline V gene data show CDR1 as MDHEN and CDR2 as SYDVKM. The CDR3 sequence is 10 residues long. DNA of the CDR3: TGTGCCAGCAGTTTAAACGAGCAGTACTTC. This codes for CASSLNEQYF.

There are many counts of this clonotype. This chain connects TRBV3-1 to TRBJ2-7; 8 bases map to TRBD1. Germline CDR1 reads LGHDT; CDR2 reads YNNKEL (reference sequence). This CDR3 is built from 17 residues. With V trimmed by 2 bases and J by 7 bases, 16 bases remained unmatched. The CDR3 bases are TGTGCCAGCAGCCAACACTCGGCAGGGGGCATCGCTAGAGAGCAGTACTTC. Translating gives CASSQHSAGGIAREQYF.

A remark on this clonotype: Possible read error: a much larger clone is one base away. The V call is TRBV10-3, the J call TRBJ2-3, with D hard to call. V dropped 6 bases and J dropped 2 bases, with 15 bases sitting between them. This CDR3 is built from 15 residues. The germline CDR1 and CDR2 sequences are ENHRY and SYGVKD. CDR3: CAIRVNGSNTDTQYF. CDR3 in DNA: TGTGCCATCAGGGTTAACGGGTCCAACACAGATACGCAGTATTTT.

For this clonotype: This may be a read error: a much more frequent sequence differs by one nucleotide. The chain employs TRBV29-1 and TRBJ1-1; the D is unclear. The germline CDR1 and CDR2 sequences are SQVTM and ANQGSEA. This CDR3 region has 10 residues. CDR3 sequence reads: CNVQITEAFF. The CDR3 DNA is TGCAACGTCCAAATCACTGAAGCTTTCTTT.

The rearrangement uses TRBV7-9 and TRBJ1-4; D ambiguous. Germline-derived CDR1 and CDR2 are SEHNR and FQNEAQ (reference sequence). V shed 5 bases and J shed 3 bases, with 13 bases lying between them. This CDR3 has 15 amino acids. CDR3 DNA: TGTGCCAGCAGCCCCGAGAGGTTTTCTAATGAAAAACTGTTTTTT. It yields the protein CASSPERFSNEKLFF.

This clonotype was observed many times. This sequence joins TRBV20-1 and TRBJ1-1; 7 bases match TRBD1. This CDR3 has 13 amino acids. The V gene's germline CDR1 is DFQATT and CDR2 SNEGSKA (reference sequence). J was trimmed by 9 bases and V by 5 bases; bases with no gene match: 12. The CDR3 is CSAGQSGQPKAFF. The CDR3 nucleotides read TGCAGTGCTGGGCAGTCGGGACAGCCCAAAGCTTTCTTT.